These 21 T cell receptor beta chains originate from one sample sequenced in a study of T cell changes during pregnancy in multiple sclerosis. Assay: immunoSEQ multiplex PCR; the TCRdb copy retains only in-frame clones and omits some. Counted here are about 59,000 clones, over 90% occurring once; the ten biggest clones make up about 2.6%. The source material was CD8+ T cells from peripheral blood mononuclear cells, sampled in the third trimester of pregnancy. The receptors derive from a female donor with multiple sclerosis, enrolled in a pregnancy study.

The rearrangement uses TRBV11-2 and TRBJ1-2; weak D call: TRBD1 (5 bases). Trimming took off 5 bases at V and 2 bases at J, with 12 bases between the two ends. Germline V CDR1 and CDR2: SGHAT, FQNNGV. The CDR3 extends over 14 amino acids. The CDR3 loop reads CASSPTGPNYGYTF. The DNA for the CDR3 is TGTGCCAGCAGCCCCACAGGCCCGAACTATGGCTACACCTTC.

By share, this clone ranks as medium-sized. This sequence joins TRBV2 and TRBJ1-1; 7 bases match TRBD1. With 0 bases clipped from V and 8 bases from J, the junction kept 3 bases outside the gene matches. From germline, CDR1 is SNHLY and CDR2 FYNNEI. The CDR3 loop spans 13 amino acids. In DNA form, the CDR3 reads TGTGCCAGCAGTGAAGCAGGGGGCCGGGAAGCTTTCTTT. It specifies CASSEAGGREAFF.

The chain links TRBV19 to TRBJ1-5, with 7 nucleotides matching TRBD1. J gave up 3 bases and V 0 bases, and 11 bases lay outside the gene matches. This CDR3 region has 18 residues. CDR1 and CDR2 (germline): LNHDA, SQIVND (reference sequence). DNA of the CDR3: TGTGCCAGTAGTATAGATATACAGGGGCATATGATCAATCAGCCCCAGCATTTT. Residues: CASSIDIQGHMINQPQHF.

The J gene is TRBJ2-7, the V gene TRBV7-9, with 12 bases identical to TRBD2. CDR1 is SEHNR, CDR2 FQNEAQ, per germline (reference sequence). The V and J ends lost 4 bases and 2 bases, in that order; junction bases with no gene match: 3. This CDR3 region has 15 residues. Here the CDR3 reads CASSSGLAGTYEQYF. Here the CDR3 DNA reads TGTGCCAGCAGCTCTGGACTAGCGGGGACCTACGAGCAGTACTTC.

This clone is a singleton in its sample. V is TRBV5-5 and J is TRBJ1-1; TRBD1 aligns across 8 bases. Germline values: CDR1 SGHKS, CDR2 YYEKEE (reference sequence). After removal of 2 bases from V and 1 base from J, the junction contained 10 bases not matched to a gene. This CDR3 is 17 amino acids long. The CDR3 loop reads CASSLQISGGRNTEAFF. The CDR3 coding sequence is TGTGCCAGCAGCTTACAGATATCAGGGGGCAGGAACACTGAAGCTTTCTTT.

The V gene is TRBV15, the J gene TRBJ2-1; TRBD1 matches 7 bases. Germline trimming cut 4 bases from V and 7 bases from J; bases unmatched to any gene: 7. There are 14 residues in the CDR3. The germline V gene has CDR1 LNHNV and CDR2 YYDKDF (reference sequence). CDR3 in DNA: TGTGCCACCAGCACCCAGGGGGTTGTTAATGAGCAGTTCTTC. Encoded protein: CATSTQGVVNEQFF.

There are a few counts of this clone. The chain carries TRBV30 and TRBJ1-1; D is perhaps TRBD1 (5 bases). Trimming left V 4 bases short and J 5 bases short, with 14 bases between. In germline, CDR1 is GTSNPN, CDR2 SVGIG (reference sequence). The length of the CDR3 is 13 residues. CDR3 amino acids: CAWTSVGGTEAFF. The CDR3 nucleotides are TGTGCCTGGACCTCTGTGGGGGGAACTGAAGCTTTCTTT.

The sample holds one count of this clone. The chain employs TRBV29-1 and TRBJ2-1; 7 nucleotides agree with TRBD1. V gave up 0 bases and J gave up 0 bases; unmatched junction bases: 8. CDR3 size: 17 residues. CDR1 SQVTM and CDR2 ANQGSEA come from the germline V gene. CDR3 nucleotide sequence: TGCAGCGTTGAAGATTCGCCAGGGGGTTCCTCCTACAATGAGCAGTTCTTC. It specifies CSVEDSPGGSSYNEQFF.

The chain combines TRBV11-2 with TRBJ2-2; the match to TRBD2 covers 8 bases. There are 18 residues in the CDR3. Germline trimming cut 2 bases from V and 4 bases from J; bases unmatched to any gene: 12. The germline V gene encodes CDR1 SGHAT and CDR2 FQNNGV. DNA of the CDR3: TGTGCCAGCAGCTTATTTCCGAGCGGGAGAAAGGGCACCGGGGAGCTGTTTTTT. Translating it yields CASSLFPSGRKGTGELFF.

In its sample, this clone was seen once. The chain carries TRBV7-9 and TRBJ1-1; 8 bases align to TRBD1. CDR3 length equals 15 residues. The J segment lost 5 bases and the V segment lost 5 bases, leaving 10 bases of the junction unmatched. Germline CDR1 is SEHNR and CDR2 is FQNEAQ (reference sequence). The CDR3 is CASSPRQGIWTEAFF. Written as DNA, the CDR3 is TGTGCCAGCAGCCCCAGACAGGGGATTTGGACTGAAGCTTTCTTT.

This chain joins TRBV5-4 and TRBJ1-1; D is perhaps TRBD1 (5 bases). V gave up 4 bases and J gave up 0 bases, with 13 bases separating them. CDR1 SGHNT and CDR2 YYREEE come from the germline V gene (reference sequence). The CDR3 has 15 amino acids. The CDR3 DNA sequence: TGTGCCAGCAGCCTAAAAACAGGCTTGAACACTGAAGCTTTCTTT. It yields the protein CASSLKTGLNTEAFF.

The chain is built from TRBV28 and TRBJ2-2, with 8 bases matching TRBD1. CDR1 is MDHEN, CDR2 SYDVKM, per germline. V shed 3 bases and J 4 bases; nucleotides not matched to a gene: 1. This CDR3 contains 14 residues. The chain's CDR3 is CASSFTGGTGELFF. Here the CDR3 DNA reads TGTGCCAGCAGTTTTACAGGGGGCACCGGGGAGCTGTTTTTT.

The CDR3, as DNA: TGTGCCAGCAGCGACAGGGGCGTCGGCGGGGAGCTGTTTTTT. This sequence encodes CASSDRGVGGELFF. The rearrangement joins TRBV5-4 to TRBJ2-2, with 8 bases fitting TRBD1. This CDR3 has 14 amino acids. J gave up 7 bases and V 4 bases, and 6 bases lay outside the gene matches. Germline CDR1 reads SGHNT; CDR2 reads YYREEE (reference sequence).

The chain employs TRBV2 and TRBJ1-1; 9 nucleotides agree with TRBD1. The junction had 2 bases not matched to a gene; V was cut back by 8 bases and J by 1 base. CDR3 length: 13 residues. Looked up from germline, CDR1 is SNHLY and CDR2 is FYNNEI. CDR3 in amino acids: CASLGQGNTEAFF. As DNA, the CDR3 is TGTGCCAGCTTGGGACAGGGGAACACTGAAGCTTTCTTT.

V and J are TRBV5-5 and TRBJ2-7; perhaps TRBD1 as D (6 bases). From germline, CDR1 is SGHKS and CDR2 YYEKEE (reference sequence). Between the trimmed V and J ends, which lost 4 bases and 9 bases, there was a span of 20 bases. The CDR3 spans 14 residues. The CDR3 here is CASSLGPGQWGQYF. DNA of the CDR3: TGTGCCAGCAGCCTAGGGCCCGGACAGTGGGGGCAGTACTTC.

The chain carries TRBV5-1 and TRBJ1-1, with 8 positions matching TRBD1. Germline loops: CDR1 SGHRS, CDR2 YFSETQ. This CDR3 has 15 residues. The trim removed 4 bases at V and 5 bases at J, leaving 10 bases unmatched. The CDR3 DNA is TGCGCCAGCAGCGGGTTTACAGGGGGAGATACTGAAGCTTTCTTT. Its translation: CASSGFTGGDTEAFF.

In nucleotides, the CDR3 is TGTGCCAGCAGCTTGATTAGCGGCTCCTACAATGAGCAGTTCTTC. This translates into CASSLISGSYNEQFF. The chain employs TRBV5-5 and TRBJ2-1, with D perhaps TRBD2 (6 bases). In germline, CDR1 is SGHKS, CDR2 YYEKEE (reference sequence). This CDR3 has 15 amino acids. With 1 base removed from V and 0 bases from J, the gap between germline ends came to 8 bases.

The CDR3 DNA is TGTGCCAGCAGCGGGAACGCAGGGGACAGGGTTGCCTATGGCTACACCTTC. Protein product: CASSGNAGDRVAYGYTF. V gene TRBV9 combines with J gene TRBJ1-2; 9 bases line up with TRBD1. This CDR3 region has 17 residues. The germline gives CDR1 SGDLS, CDR2 YYNGEE. The ends lost 3 bases at V and 4 bases at J; junction bases unmatched: 13.

This chain uses TRBV9 with TRBJ2-2; perhaps TRBD1 as D (5 bases). The length of the CDR3 is 16 residues. Looked up from germline, CDR1 is SGDLS and CDR2 is YYNGEE. V lost 1 base and J 5 bases, leaving 15 bases between the germline ends. In DNA form, the CDR3 reads TGTGCCAGCAGCGTATCAAGGGGCGCGTCAACCGGGGAGCTGTTTTTT. Translation: CASSVSRGASTGELFF.

The chain couples TRBV30 to TRBJ1-2; the D is unclear. Trimming stripped 3 bases from V and 1 base from J, with 6 bases between. The CDR3 sequence is 12 residues long. CDR1 is GTSNPN, CDR2 SVGIG, per germline (reference sequence). The CDR3 nucleotides are TGTGCCTGGAGCGGGGTTAACTATGGCTACACCTTC. Protein: CAWSGVNYGYTF.

The count of this clone is one. This sequence joins TRBV4-2 and TRBJ2-1; a weak D match, TRBD2 (7 bases). The CDR3 is 15 amino acids. Germline CDR1 is LGHNA and CDR2 is YNFKEQ. Trimming shortened V by 1 base and J by 7 bases, and 14 bases separated the two germline ends. The CDR3 loop is CASSQGAGRGNEQFF. The DNA for the CDR3 is TGTGCCAGCAGCCAAGGAGCGGGAAGGGGGAATGAGCAGTTCTTC.